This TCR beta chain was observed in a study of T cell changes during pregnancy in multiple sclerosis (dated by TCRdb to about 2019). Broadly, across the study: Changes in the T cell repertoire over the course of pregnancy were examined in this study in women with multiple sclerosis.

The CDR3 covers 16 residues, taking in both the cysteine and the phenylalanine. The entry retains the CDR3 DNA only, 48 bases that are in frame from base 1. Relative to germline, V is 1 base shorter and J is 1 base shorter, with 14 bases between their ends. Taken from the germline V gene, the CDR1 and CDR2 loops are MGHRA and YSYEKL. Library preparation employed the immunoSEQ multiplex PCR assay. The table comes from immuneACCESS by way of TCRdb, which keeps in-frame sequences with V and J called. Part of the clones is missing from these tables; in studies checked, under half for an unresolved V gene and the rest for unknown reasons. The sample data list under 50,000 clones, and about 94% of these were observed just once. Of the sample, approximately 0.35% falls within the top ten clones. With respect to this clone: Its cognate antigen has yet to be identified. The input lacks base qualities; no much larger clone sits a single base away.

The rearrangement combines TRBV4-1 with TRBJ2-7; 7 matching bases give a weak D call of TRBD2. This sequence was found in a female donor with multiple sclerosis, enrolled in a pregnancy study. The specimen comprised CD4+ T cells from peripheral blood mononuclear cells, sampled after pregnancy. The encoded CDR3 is CASSQVGGGRSYEQYF. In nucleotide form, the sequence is TGCGCCAGCAGCCAAGTTGGCGGGGGCAGGTCCTACGAGCAGTACTTC.